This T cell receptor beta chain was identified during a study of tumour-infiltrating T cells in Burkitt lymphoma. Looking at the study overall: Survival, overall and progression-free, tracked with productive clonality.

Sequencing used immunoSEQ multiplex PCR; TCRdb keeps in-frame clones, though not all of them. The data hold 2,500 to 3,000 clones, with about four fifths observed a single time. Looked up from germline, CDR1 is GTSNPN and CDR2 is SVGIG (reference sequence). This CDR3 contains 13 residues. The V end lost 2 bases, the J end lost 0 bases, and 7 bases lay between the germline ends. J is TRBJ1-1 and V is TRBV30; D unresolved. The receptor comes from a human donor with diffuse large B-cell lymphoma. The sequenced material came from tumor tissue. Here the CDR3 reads CAWSRALNTEAFF. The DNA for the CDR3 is TGTGCCTGGAGTCGAGCCTTGAACACTGAAGCTTTCTTT.